This TCR beta chain was captured by sequencing in a study of Ad26.COV2.S vaccination and SARS-CoV-2 variants (dated by TCRdb to about 2021). Context from the whole study: Vaccine-arm donors came from COV1001, a multicentre, randomized, double-blind, placebo-controlled phase I-IIa trial of Ad26.COV2.S in healthy adults. Ad26.COV2.S was administered intramuscularly at 5 x 10^10 or 1 x 10^11 viral particles, either as a single shot or as two shots given 56 days apart. Participants in the trial were split at random into five groups of five each, receiving low-dose or high-dose Ad26.COV2.S once or twice, or else placebo on both occasions. The TCR-sequenced set comprised roughly 30 samples: around 20 Ad26.COV2.S vaccine recipients, 5 placebo recipients and 8 SARS-CoV-2 convalescent individuals. Throughout the experiments and outcome assessment, investigators stayed blinded to trial group allocation. Sequencing of the TCRbeta repertoire served to evaluate the specificity and breadth of SARS-CoV-2-reactive T cell receptors following Ad26.COV2.S vaccination.

General study outcomes and caveats: According to the authors, total T cell responses may have been underestimated by the TCR breadth and depth analyses. The study lacked the statistical power to compare responses across vaccine doses or regimens. Non-spike TCR breadth was comparable between vaccine and placebo recipients, consistent with the vaccine containing only spike. Substantial breadth of spike-specific CD8+ and CD4+ T cell responses was reported after vaccination. Spike-specific TCR breadth was higher in Ad26.COV2.S recipients than in placebo recipients (P = 0.0014).

The trim is 3 bases for V and 5 bases for J, with a gap of 16 bases between the germline ends. Including cysteine and phenylalanine, the CDR3 has 15 amino acids. The retained sequence is limited to the CDR3, 45 bases, with the frame set at the first base. The germline V gene encodes CDR1 LNHDA and CDR2 SQIVND (reference sequence). On this clone itself: Its antigen specificity is not known. Per-base quality was not reported, and no clone a single base away is much larger than it.

TCRbeta CDR3 regions were sequenced with the immunoSEQ Assay. After extraction, genomic DNA underwent amplification by bias-controlled multiplex PCR, followed by high-throughput sequencing. Processing in the source paper ran as follows. Collapsing and filtering of sequences were performed to quantify the absolute abundance of each unique TCRbeta CDR3 region. T cell fraction was estimated by normalizing TCRbeta template counts to usable DNA, which was measured by amplifying reference genes present in all nucleated cells. Repertoire TCRs were annotated as SARS-CoV-2-specific by exact matching of V gene, CDR3 amino acid sequence and J gene to a known reactive TCR set. MIRA supplied the reference SARS-CoV-2 TCR set, which was filtered for enrichment in COVID-19-positive ImmuneCODE repertoires so that public or cross-reactive TCRs were removed. Based on the MIRA antigens, annotated TCRs were further analysed at the level of specific ORF or position within ORF. Breadth was defined as annotated unique rearrangements over total unique productive rearrangements; depth was the summed frequency of those rearrangements. Group comparisons of TCR breadth used two-sided Wilcoxon rank-sum tests. The table comes from immuneACCESS by way of TCRdb, which keeps in-frame sequences with V and J called. Part of the clones is missing from these tables; in studies checked, under half for an unresolved V gene and the rest for unknown reasons. V and J calls plus clone size are reproduced from that table; the DNA served to infer D and trimming. Present in this sample are a few hundred thousand clones, 87% of which were seen just once. The top ten constitute around 3.7% of the sample.

Reading the label with the study, this specimen's treatment or condition is: around 19 received Ad26.COV2.S at low or high dose, single or two shots; roughly five received placebo; per-sample allocation not given. For vaccine and placebo recipients, repertoires were sequenced using samples collected on day 63 after the first injection. Between 29 July and 7 August 2020, Cohort 1b enrolled 25 adults aged 18-55 years at one site in Boston, USA. Ad26.COV2.S consisted of a replication-incompetent adenovirus type 26 vector by which a prefusion-stabilized SARS-CoV-2 spike protein from the original Wuhan strain was expressed.

The sequence derives from a person aged 18-65 years who received the Ad26.COV2.S COVID-19 vaccine or a placebo. The V and J genes are TRBV19 and TRBJ1-2; a tentative D match to TRBD1 spans 5 bases. The sequences come from peripheral blood, collected in a trial of Ad26.COV2.S vaccine versus placebo. The nucleotide sequence reads TGTGCCAGTAGTATGATCCCCGGGACGGAATATGGCTACACCTTC. Its protein reads: CASSMIPGTEYGYTF. The entire variable domain, with the stretches around the CDR3 drawn from the reference TRBV19 and TRBJ1-2 proteins, is DGGITQSPKYLFRKEGQNVTLSCEQNLNHDAMYWYRQDPGQGLRLIYYSQIVNDFQKGDIAEGYSVSREKKESFPLTVTSAQKNPTAFYLCASSMIPGTEYGYTFGSGTRLTVV.